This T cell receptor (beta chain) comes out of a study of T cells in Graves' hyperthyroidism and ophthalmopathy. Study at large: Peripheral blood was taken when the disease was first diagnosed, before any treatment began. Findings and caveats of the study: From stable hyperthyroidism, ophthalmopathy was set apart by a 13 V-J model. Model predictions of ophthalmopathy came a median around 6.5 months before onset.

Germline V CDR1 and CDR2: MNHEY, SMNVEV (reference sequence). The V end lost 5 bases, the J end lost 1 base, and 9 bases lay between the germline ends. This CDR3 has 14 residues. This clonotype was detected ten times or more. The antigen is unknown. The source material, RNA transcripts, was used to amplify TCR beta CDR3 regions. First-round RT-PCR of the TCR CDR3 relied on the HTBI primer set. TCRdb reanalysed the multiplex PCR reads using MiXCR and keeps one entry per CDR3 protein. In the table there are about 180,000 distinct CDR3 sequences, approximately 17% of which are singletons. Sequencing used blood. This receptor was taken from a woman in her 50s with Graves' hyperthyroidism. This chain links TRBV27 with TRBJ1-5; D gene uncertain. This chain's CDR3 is CASSPRQSNQPQHF. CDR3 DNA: TGTGCCAGCAGTCCCCGACAAAGCAATCAGCCCCAGCATTTT.